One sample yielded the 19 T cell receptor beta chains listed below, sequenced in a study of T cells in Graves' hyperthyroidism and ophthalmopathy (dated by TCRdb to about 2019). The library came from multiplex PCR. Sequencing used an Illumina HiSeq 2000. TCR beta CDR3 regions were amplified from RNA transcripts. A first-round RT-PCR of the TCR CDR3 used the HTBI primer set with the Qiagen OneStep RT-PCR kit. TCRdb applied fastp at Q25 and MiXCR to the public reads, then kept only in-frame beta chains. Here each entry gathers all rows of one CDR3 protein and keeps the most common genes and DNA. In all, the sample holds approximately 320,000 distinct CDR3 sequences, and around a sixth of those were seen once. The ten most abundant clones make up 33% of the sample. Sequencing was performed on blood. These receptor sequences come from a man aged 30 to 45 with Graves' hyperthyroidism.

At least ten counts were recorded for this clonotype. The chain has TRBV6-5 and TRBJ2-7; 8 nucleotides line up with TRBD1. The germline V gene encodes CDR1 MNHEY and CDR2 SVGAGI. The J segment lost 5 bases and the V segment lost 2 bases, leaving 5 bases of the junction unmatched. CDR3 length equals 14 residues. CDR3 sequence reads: CASSYGQGANEQYF. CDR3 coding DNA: TGTGCCAGCAGTTACGGTCAGGGGGCTAACGAGCAGTACTTC.

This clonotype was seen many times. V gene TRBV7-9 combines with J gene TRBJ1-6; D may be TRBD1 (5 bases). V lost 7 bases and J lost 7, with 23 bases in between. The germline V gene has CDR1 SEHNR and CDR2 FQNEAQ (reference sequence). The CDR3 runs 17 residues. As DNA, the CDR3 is TGTGCCAGCACCCTTAGGGACTCGCCAGACCCGAATTCACCCCTCCACTTT. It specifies CASTLRDSPDPNSPLHF.

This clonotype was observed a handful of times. DNA of the CDR3: TGTGCCTGGAGCCCGGGGGGCGGGAGGGTCTACGAGCAGTACTTC. It is translated as CAWSPGGGRVYEQYF. The chain employs TRBV30 and TRBJ2-7; TRBD2 aligns across 9 bases. CDR1 and CDR2 (germline): GTSNPN, SVGIG (reference sequence). The V and J ends lost 3 bases and 3 bases, in that order; junction bases with no gene match: 9. The CDR3 is 15 residues long.

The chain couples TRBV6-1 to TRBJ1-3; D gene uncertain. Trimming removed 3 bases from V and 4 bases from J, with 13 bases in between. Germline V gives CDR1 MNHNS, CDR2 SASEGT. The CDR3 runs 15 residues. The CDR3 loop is CASSEGHGGGNTIYF. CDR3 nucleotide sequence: TGTGCCAGCAGTGAGGGCCATGGAGGCGGAAACACCATATATTTT.

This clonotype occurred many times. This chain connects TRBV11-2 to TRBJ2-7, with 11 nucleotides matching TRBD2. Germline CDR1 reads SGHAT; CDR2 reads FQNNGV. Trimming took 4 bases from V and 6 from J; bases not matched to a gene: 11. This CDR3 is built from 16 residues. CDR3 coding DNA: TGTGCCAGCAGCTCCCCCACTAGCGGGAGCCTCGTCGAGCAGTACTTC. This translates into CASSSPTSGSLVEQYF. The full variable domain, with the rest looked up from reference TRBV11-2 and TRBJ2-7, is EAGVAQSPRYKIIEKRQSVAFWCNPISGHATLYWYQQILGQGPKLLIQFQNNGVVDDSQLPKDRFSAERLKGVDSTLKIQPAKLEDSAVYLCASSSPTSGSLVEQYFGPGTRLTVT.

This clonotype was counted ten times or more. Here the CDR3 DNA reads TGCGCCAGCAGCTCCTTGGGCGGGAGGTCCTTTACGAGCTCCTACAATGAGCAGTTCTTC. Its translation is CASSSLGGRSFTSSYNEQFF. The chain combines TRBV5-1 with TRBJ2-1, with 8 bases identical to TRBD2. J lost 0 bases, V lost 3 bases, and 17 bases had no gene match. Germline lookup yields CDR1 SGHRS and CDR2 YFSETQ. CDR3 length equals 20 residues.

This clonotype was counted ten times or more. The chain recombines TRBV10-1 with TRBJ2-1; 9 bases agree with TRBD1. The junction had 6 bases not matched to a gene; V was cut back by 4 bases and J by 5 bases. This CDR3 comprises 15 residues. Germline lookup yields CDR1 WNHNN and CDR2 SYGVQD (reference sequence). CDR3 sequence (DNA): TGCGCCAGCAGTGGAGCCGGGACAGGGAACAATGAGCAGTTCTTC. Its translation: CASSGAGTGNNEQFF.

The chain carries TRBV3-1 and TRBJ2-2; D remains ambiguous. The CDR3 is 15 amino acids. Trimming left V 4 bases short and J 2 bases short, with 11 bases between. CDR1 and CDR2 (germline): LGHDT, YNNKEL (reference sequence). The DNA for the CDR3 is TGTGCCAGCAGCCCAGGTTGGGGAAACACCGGGGAGCTGTTTTTT. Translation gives CASSPGWGNTGELFF.

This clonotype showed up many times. CDR3 sequence: CASSPYSGSTGELFF. Here the CDR3 DNA reads TGTGCCAGCAGCCCTTATAGCGGGAGCACCGGGGAGCTGTTTTTT. V and J are TRBV7-6 and TRBJ2-2; 9 bases match TRBD2. This CDR3 is 15 amino acids long. Trimming took 5 bases from V and 4 from J; bases not matched to a gene: 5. CDR1 is SGHVS and CDR2 is FNYEAQ in the germline V gene.

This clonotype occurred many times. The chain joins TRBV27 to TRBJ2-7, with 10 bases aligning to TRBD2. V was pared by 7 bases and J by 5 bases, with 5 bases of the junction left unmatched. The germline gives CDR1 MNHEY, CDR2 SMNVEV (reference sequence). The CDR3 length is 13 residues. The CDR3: CASTGLAANEQYF. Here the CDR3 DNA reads TGTGCCAGCACAGGACTAGCGGCTAACGAGCAGTACTTC.

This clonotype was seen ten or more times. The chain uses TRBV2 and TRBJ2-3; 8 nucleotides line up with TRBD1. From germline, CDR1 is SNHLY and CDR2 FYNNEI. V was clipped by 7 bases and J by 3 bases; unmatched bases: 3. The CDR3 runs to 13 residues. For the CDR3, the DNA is TGTGCCAGCAAGCAGGGGGCGACAGATACGCAGTATTTT. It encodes CASKQGATDTQYF.

The CDR3 here is CASRWGGGEQFF. The DNA of the CDR3 is TGTGCCAGCCGCTGGGGCGGTGGTGAGCAGTTCTTC. The rearrangement links TRBV19 to TRBJ2-1; weak D call: TRBD1 (5 bases). Germline V gene data show CDR1 as LNHDA and CDR2 as SQIVND (reference sequence). V lost 9 bases and J 9 bases, leaving 15 bases between the germline ends. CDR3 size: 12 residues. Combining the CDR3 with reference TRBV19 and TRBJ2-1 gives the whole variable domain DGGITQSPKYLFRKEGQNVTLSCEQNLNHDAMYWYRQDPGQGLRLIYYSQIVNDFQKGDIAEGYSVSREKKESFPLTVTSAQKNPTAFYLCASRWGGGEQFFGPGTRLTVL.

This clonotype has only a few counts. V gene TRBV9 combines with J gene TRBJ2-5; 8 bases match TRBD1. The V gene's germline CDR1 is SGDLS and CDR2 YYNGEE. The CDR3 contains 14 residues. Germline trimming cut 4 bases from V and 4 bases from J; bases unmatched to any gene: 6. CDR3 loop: CASSYTGGGETQYF. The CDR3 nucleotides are TGTGCCAGCAGCTATACAGGGGGTGGAGAGACCCAGTACTTC.

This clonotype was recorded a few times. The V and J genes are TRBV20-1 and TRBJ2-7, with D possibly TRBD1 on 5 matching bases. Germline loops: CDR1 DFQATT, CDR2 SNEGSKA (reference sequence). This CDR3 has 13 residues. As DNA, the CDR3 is TGCAGCGCTTATACGACAGAATTTTACGAGCAGTACTTC. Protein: CSAYTTEFYEQYF.

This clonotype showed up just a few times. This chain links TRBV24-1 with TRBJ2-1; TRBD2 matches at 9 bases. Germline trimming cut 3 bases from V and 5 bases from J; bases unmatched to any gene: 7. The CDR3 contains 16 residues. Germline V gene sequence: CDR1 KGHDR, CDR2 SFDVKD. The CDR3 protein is CATSDPTSGVNNEQFF. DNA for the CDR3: TGTGCCACCAGTGATCCGACTAGCGGCGTCAACAATGAGCAGTTCTTC.

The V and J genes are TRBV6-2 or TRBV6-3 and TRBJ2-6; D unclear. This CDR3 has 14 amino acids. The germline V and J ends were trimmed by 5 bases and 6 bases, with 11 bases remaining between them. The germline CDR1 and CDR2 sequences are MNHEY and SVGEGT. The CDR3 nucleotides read TGTGCCAGCAGTGGCTCTCAACCGGCCAACGTCCTGACTTTC. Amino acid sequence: CASSGSQPANVLTF.

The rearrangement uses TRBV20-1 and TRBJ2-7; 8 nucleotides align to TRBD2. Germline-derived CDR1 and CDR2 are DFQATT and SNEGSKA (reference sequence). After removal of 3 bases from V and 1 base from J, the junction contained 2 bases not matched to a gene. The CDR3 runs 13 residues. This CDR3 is CSASGRGSYEQYF. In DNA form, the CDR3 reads TGCAGTGCTAGCGGGAGGGGGTCCTACGAGCAGTACTTC.

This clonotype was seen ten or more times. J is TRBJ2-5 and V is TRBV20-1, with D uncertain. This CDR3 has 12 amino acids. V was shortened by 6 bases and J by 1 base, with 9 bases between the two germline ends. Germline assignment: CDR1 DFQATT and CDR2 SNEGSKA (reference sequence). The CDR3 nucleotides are TGCAGTGCCAACGGCCTCCAAGAGACCCAGTACTTC. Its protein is CSANGLQETQYF.

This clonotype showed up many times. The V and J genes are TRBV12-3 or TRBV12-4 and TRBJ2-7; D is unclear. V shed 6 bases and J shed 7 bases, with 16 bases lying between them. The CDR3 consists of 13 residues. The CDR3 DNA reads TGTGCCAGCAGCGAACGAGGAGATCGAGAGCAGTACTTC. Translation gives CASSERGDREQYF.